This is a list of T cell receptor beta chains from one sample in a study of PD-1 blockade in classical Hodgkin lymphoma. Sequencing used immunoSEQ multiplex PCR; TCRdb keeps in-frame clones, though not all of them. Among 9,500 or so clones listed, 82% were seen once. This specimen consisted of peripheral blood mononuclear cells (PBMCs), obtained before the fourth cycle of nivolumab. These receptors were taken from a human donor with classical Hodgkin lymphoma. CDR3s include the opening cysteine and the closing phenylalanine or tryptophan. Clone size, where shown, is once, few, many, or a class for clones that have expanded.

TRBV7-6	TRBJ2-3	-	CASSSSGLAGATDTQYF
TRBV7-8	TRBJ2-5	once	CASSLADSGGETQYF
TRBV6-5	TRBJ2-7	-	CASTEQGRHHEQYF
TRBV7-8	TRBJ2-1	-	CASSLAFILRGKEGESYNEQFF
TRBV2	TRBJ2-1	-	CASSGTSGTLTLGDEQFF
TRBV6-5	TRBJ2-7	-	CASSYRGISSYEQYF
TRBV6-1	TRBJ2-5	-	CASSEVSGGAETQYF
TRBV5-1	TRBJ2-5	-	CASSWGQVIQETQYF
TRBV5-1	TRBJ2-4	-	CASSSGGYGNIQYF
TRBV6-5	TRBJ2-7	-	CASSYDRGAGEQYF
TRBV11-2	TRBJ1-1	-	CASSRTGNMNTEAFF
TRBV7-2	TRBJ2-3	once	CASSLDHSTDTQYF
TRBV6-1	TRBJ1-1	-	CASRQTGPEAFF
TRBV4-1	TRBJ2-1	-	CASSQDAGSDERFF
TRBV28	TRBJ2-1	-	CASSRSGRWYNEQFF
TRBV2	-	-	CASSEVYISYEQYF
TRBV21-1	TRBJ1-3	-	CASSKAAAAESGNTIYF
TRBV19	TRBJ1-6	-	CASSIAVSGYNSPLHF
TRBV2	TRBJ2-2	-	CASTGGSRNTGELFF
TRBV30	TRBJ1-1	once	CAWSVQGDTEAFF
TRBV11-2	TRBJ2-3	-	CASSLGGGNTDTQYF
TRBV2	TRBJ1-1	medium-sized	CASAWGVNTEAFF
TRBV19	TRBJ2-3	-	CASSIITSVLSTDTQYF
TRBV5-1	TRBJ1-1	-	CASSPLAYRDTEAFF
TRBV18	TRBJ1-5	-	CASSSGPRFPDSNQPQHF